These T cell receptor beta chains were read from a single sample in a study of OX40 agonist ivuxolimab in advanced cancers. Libraries were prepared by immunoSEQ multiplex PCR; TCRdb keeps only in-frame clonotypes and omits some of them. The sample lists under 70,000 clones; over 75% were seen once. The input for sequencing was CD4+ or CD8+ T cells sorted from blood, taken in a trial of the OX40 agonist ivuxolimab. The receptors derive from an adult with an advanced solid tumor such as melanoma, head and neck, liver or kidney cancer. CDR3s include the opening cysteine and the closing phenylalanine or tryptophan. The D gene is left open where the match is weak. Some rows have no size entry. The others give once, few or many, or a class for an expanded clone.

j_call,cdr3_length,clone_size,d_call,v_call,cdr3_nt,cdr3_aa
TRBJ2-7,15,.,TRBD2,TRBV4-1,TGCGCCAGCAGCCGGCAGAGTAGCGGGGCCTACGAGCAGTACTTC,CASSRQSSGAYEQYF
TRBJ2-7,16,.,.,TRBV10-3,TGTGCCATCAGTGAATTTACGGGGACGGACCACTACGAGCAGTACTTC,CAISEFTGTDHYEQYF
TRBJ2-2,14,once,.,TRBV29-1,TGCAGCGTTAACCGAGACAGAAACACCGGGGAGCTGTTTTTT,CSVNRDRNTGELFF
TRBJ1-2,15,.,.,TRBV19,TGTGCCAGTAGTATAGGGGTCGGAGGCGGAGGAGGCTACACCTTC,CASSIGVGGGGGYTF
TRBJ2-3,12,.,.,TRBV4-1,TGCGCCAGCAGCCAGGTCCTAGATACGCAGTATTTT,CASSQVLDTQYF
TRBJ1-4,14,.,.,TRBV2,TGTGCCAGCAGTGAAAGGGAGGTGGTTGAAAAACTGTTTTTT,CASSEREVVEKLFF
TRBJ2-7,18,.,TRBD2,TRBV5-4,TGTGCCAGCAGCCCGGGGGGCCTAGCGGGGGGTATACTGGGCGAGCAGTACTTC,CASSPGGLAGGILGEQYF
TRBJ2-7,15,.,.,TRBV27,TGTGCCAGCAGCCCCCTCAAGGGGGGAAACTACGAGCAGTACTTC,CASSPLKGGNYEQYF
TRBJ1-4,15,.,.,TRBV15,TGTGCCACCAGCAGAGTGACTACCTTTAATGAAAAACTGTTTTTT,CATSRVTTFNEKLFF
TRBJ2-4,15,once,.,TRBV5-4,TGTGCCAGCAGCAGTCGACAGATAGCCAAAAACATTCAGTACTTC,CASSSRQIAKNIQYF
TRBJ1-4,16,.,.,TRBV7-8,TGTGCCAGCAGCTTATTGGGGCTTGGGGCTAATGAAAAACTGTTTTTT,CASSLLGLGANEKLFF
TRBJ2-1,17,.,.,TRBV4-2,TGTGCCAGCAGCCTAATTGAAAGTGGAGGCTCCTACAATGAGCAGTTCTTC,CASSLIESGGSYNEQFF
TRBJ1-4,13,.,.,TRBV7-6,TGTGCCAGCAGCCCCGCCCAATTTGAAAAACTGTTTTTT,CASSPAQFEKLFF
TRBJ1-3,14,.,.,TRBV6-6,TGTGCCAGCATTACAGGGAAAAGGAGAAACACCATATATTTT,CASITGKRRNTIYF
TRBJ1-1,13,.,TRBD1,TRBV6-5,TGTGCCAGCAGCGAGGCAGGGGGCACTGAAGCTTTCTTT,CASSEAGGTEAFF
TRBJ2-5,13,.,.,TRBV11-2,TGTGCCAGCAGCCGCCCCCTGATGGAGACCCAGTACTTC,CASSRPLMETQYF
TRBJ2-2,14,.,TRBD1,TRBV29-1,TGCAGCGTCCACAGGGGGACGAACACCGGGGAGCTGTTTTTT,CSVHRGTNTGELFF
TRBJ2-7,12,once,.,TRBV6-5,TGTGCCAGCAGTTCTAGCTCCTACGAGCAGTACTTC,CASSSSSYEQYF
TRBJ2-1,14,.,TRBD1,TRBV27,TGTGCCAGCAGTCACCGGGACAGGGGTTACCTTTTATTCTTC,CASSHRDRGYLLFF
TRBJ1-1,14,.,.,TRBV19,TGTGCCAGTAGTATTGGACTCATGAACACTGAAGCTTTCTTT,CASSIGLMNTEAFF
TRBJ2-1,12,.,.,TRBV29-1,TGCAGCGCGGGACGCCAACCCAATGAGCAGTTCTTC,CSAGRQPNEQFF
TRBJ1-5,13,.,.,TRBV10-2,TGCGCCAGCAGTGGCTCGACTGGTCAGCCCCAGCATTTT,CASSGSTGQPQHF
TRBJ2-7,14,.,.,TRBV7-8,TGTGCCAGCAGTTACCGGGACTTATCCTACGAGCAGTACTTC,CASSYRDLSYEQYF
TRBJ2-7,15,.,TRBD2,TRBV5-1,TGCGCCAGCAGCTTGGAGCTAGCGGGGGGGTACGAGCAGTACTTC,CASSLELAGGYEQYF
TRBJ2-3,12,.,.,TRBV2,TGTGCCAGCAGTCACACCACAGATACGCAGTATTTT,CASSHTTDTQYF
TRBJ2-7,14,.,TRBD1,TRBV4-1,TGCGCCAGCAGCCTCCGACAGGGGGCCTACGAGCAGTACTTC,CASSLRQGAYEQYF
TRBJ2-3,14,.,TRBD2,TRBV28,TGTGCCAGCAGCACTAGCGCGGTAACAGATACGCAGTATTTT,CASSTSAVTDTQYF
TRBJ2-1,13,.,.,TRBV5-1,TGCGCCAGCAGCTTGAGCTCCTACAATGAGCAGTTCTTC,CASSLSSYNEQFF
TRBJ1-2,16,once,TRBD1,TRBV7-2,TGTGCCAGCAGCTTAGGGCATGGACAGGTTGACTATGGCTACACCTTC,CASSLGHGQVDYGYTF
TRBJ2-7,16,.,.,TRBV5-4,TGTGCCAGCAGCTTGCCCGGGGGTAGCGGAACCTACGAGCAGTACTTC,CASSLPGGSGTYEQYF
TRBJ1-5,18,once,.,TRBV28,TGTGCCAGCAGTCCCTGGGGGGTGGGTTCTGGGGGCAATCAGCCCCAGCATTTT,CASSPWGVGSGGNQPQHF